Listed below are T cell receptor beta chains from one sample, sequenced in a study of neoadjuvant anti-PD-1 for oral cavity cancer. Generated by immunoSEQ multiplex PCR, the TCRdb table keeps only in-frame clones and is missing some. The sample includes around 24,000 clones, 26% of them seen just once. The material sequenced was tumor tissue, taken after nivolumab (anti-PD-1) treatment. The receptor source for this set is a person aged 40 to 85 with oral cavity squamous cell carcinoma. CDR3s include the opening cysteine and the closing phenylalanine or tryptophan.

CDR3	J	V
CASKEGPKLFF	TRBJ1-4	TRBV28
CASSGDVSYTEAFF	TRBJ1-1	TRBV28
CASRGLGDTEAFF	TRBJ1-1	TRBV28
CATPSQGRSEQYF	TRBJ2-7	TRBV4-1
CASGTGTVNTEAFF	TRBJ1-1	TRBV5-6
CASSTRQGSVSTEAFF	TRBJ1-1	TRBV9
CASSLGRGGYEQYF	TRBJ2-7	TRBV7-6
CASSRDRGQGEQYF	TRBJ2-7	TRBV5-1
CASSQETRTGELFF	TRBJ2-2	TRBV7-9
CASSLSRHNEQFF	TRBJ2-1	TRBV27
CASSWGTGSSNQPQHF	TRBJ1-5	TRBV11-2
CAWSRRGYNSPLHF	TRBJ1-6	TRBV30
CAWCETDLNTEAFF	TRBJ1-1	TRBV30
CASSPGLATDTQYF	TRBJ2-3	TRBV9
CAWSVLPGAGASPLHF	TRBJ1-6	TRBV30
CASSSNPSGGSRQFF	TRBJ2-1	TRBV5-1
CASSQATGQARRVGYTF	TRBJ1-2	TRBV16
CASSPGGTVEFGYTF	TRBJ1-2	TRBV7-9
CASSIASGTMNTEAFF	TRBJ1-1	TRBV19
CASSTPLGETQYF	TRBJ2-5	TRBV4-2
CASSFYSGTGNSEQFF	TRBJ2-1	TRBV7-6
CASSLQGGSETQYF	TRBJ2-5	TRBV28
CASSGGSSGGTYNEQFF	TRBJ2-1	TRBV9
CATSRDRAYGYTF	TRBJ1-2	TRBV15
CASSPRQAVSDGSNQPQHF	TRBJ1-5	TRBV4-1
CASSFWAEEQSRRETQYF	TRBJ2-5	TRBV5-4
CASSGGTGGKAFF	TRBJ1-1	TRBV18
CASSRGQGRSAEAFF	TRBJ1-1	TRBV7-3
CAWSVQGNTEAFF	TRBJ1-1	TRBV30
CASSYSAGGYEQYF	TRBJ2-7	TRBV6-5
CASSQLGGGATGELFF	TRBJ2-2	TRBV4-2